The 20 T cell receptor beta chains presented below share a single source sample, sequenced in a study of blood T cell repertoires in COVID-19. Sequencing used immunoSEQ multiplex PCR; TCRdb keeps in-frame clones, though not all of them. The sample holds fewer than 200,000 clones; more than 70% are singletons and the top ten take roughly 2.6%. Sequencing input: peripheral blood. The origin of the receptors is a man aged 35-49 years with active or convalescent COVID-19.

The J gene is TRBJ1-1, the V gene TRBV11-2; tentative D call: TRBD1 (5 bases). This CDR3 is 13 amino acids long. The V gene's germline CDR1 is SGHAT and CDR2 FQNNGV. Trimming left V 3 bases short and J 5 bases short, with 10 bases between. DNA for the CDR3: TGTGCCAGCAGCTTTGGTACAGGAACTGAAGCTTTCTTT. Translation gives CASSFGTGTEAFF.

In this sample, this clone turned up many times. The identical CDR3 is also encoded by other nucleotide sequences in the sample. V usage is TRBV5-4 and J usage is TRBJ1-5; 10 bases align to TRBD1. The CDR3 is 13 residues long. J lost 7 bases, V lost 3 bases, and 1 base had no gene match. Germline V lookup: CDR1 SGHNT, CDR2 YYREEE (reference sequence). The CDR3 DNA sequence: TGTGCCAGCAGCTGGGACAGGGGACAGCCCCAGCATTTT. Its translation: CASSWDRGQPQHF.

This clone was seen ten or more times. The chain recombines TRBV29-1 with TRBJ1-1; no reliable D call. The CDR3 contains 15 residues. CDR1 and CDR2 (germline): SQVTM, ANQGSEA. V lost 3 bases, J lost 0 bases, and 14 bases lay in between. The CDR3 spells CSVDEAEGMNTEAFF. The DNA of the CDR3 is TGCAGCGTTGATGAGGCAGAGGGAATGAACACTGAAGCTTTCTTT.

V and J are TRBV5-1 and TRBJ2-1; a possible D gene is TRBD2 (5 bases). Germline V gives CDR1 SGHRS, CDR2 YFSETQ. This CDR3 comprises 13 residues. V was cut by 0 bases and J by 12 bases, with 13 bases left in between. The CDR3 DNA is TGCGCCAGCAGCTTGGCCCCCGGAGGAATGCAGTTCTTC. Its translation: CASSLAPGGMQFF.

The chain couples TRBV12-3 or TRBV12-4 to TRBJ2-1, with D perhaps matching TRBD1 (6 bases). V lost 7 bases and J 12 bases, leaving 16 bases between the germline ends. CDR3 size: 12 residues. CDR3 sequence reads: CASTKGDSGQFF. The DNA of the CDR3 is TGTGCCAGCACCAAGGGGGATTCGGGGCAGTTCTTC.

CDR3 DNA: TGCGCCAGCAGCTTGGCTCGGGGGGCCTATGGCTACACCTTC. Its translation: CASSLARGAYGYTF. The chain recombines TRBV5-1 with TRBJ1-2; possible D gene TRBD1, 6 bases. Trimming removed 0 bases from V and 4 bases from J, with 10 bases in between. The germline gives CDR1 SGHRS, CDR2 YFSETQ. The CDR3 has 14 amino acids.

The rearrangement uses TRBV30 and TRBJ1-6; 7 positions match TRBD1. This CDR3 contains 18 residues. Unmatched junction bases numbered 15, after V lost 3 bases and J lost 4 bases. Germline-derived CDR1 and CDR2 are GTSNPN and SVGIG (reference sequence). CDR3: CAWRHDPTGRRYNSPLHF. The CDR3 nucleotides read TGTGCCTGGAGGCACGACCCGACAGGGAGAAGGTATAATTCACCCCTCCACTTT.

This chain joins TRBV11-3 and TRBJ2-2; tentatively, D is TRBD1 (5 bases). This CDR3 is 15 amino acids long. Germline V CDR1 and CDR2: SGHNT, YENEEA. The germline V and J ends were trimmed by 1 base and 6 bases, with 12 bases remaining between them. The CDR3 nucleotides are TGTGCCAGCAGCTTAGTGGCTCAGGGTGCCGGGGAGCTGTTTTTT. Protein sequence: CASSLVAQGAGELFF.

V and J are TRBV3-1 (or the pseudogene TRBV3-2) and TRBJ2-5, with TRBD2 matching over 8 bases. The CDR3 is 13 amino acids. From germline, CDR1 is LGHDT and CDR2 YNNKEL (reference sequence). The J segment lost 5 bases and the V segment lost 4 bases, leaving 3 bases of the junction unmatched. CDR3 residues: CASSPGRAETQYF. The CDR3 DNA follows: TGTGCCAGCAGCCCCGGGAGGGCCGAGACCCAGTACTTC.

The chain couples TRBV4-1 to TRBJ1-6; 10 nucleotides line up with TRBD1. Germline-derived CDR1 and CDR2 are MGHRA and YSYEKL. This CDR3 has 19 amino acids. The trim removed 1 base at V and 7 bases at J, leaving 13 bases unmatched. This chain's CDR3 is CASSQVPAGTGAINSPLHF. CDR3 nucleotides: TGCGCCAGCAGCCAAGTACCCGCCGGGACAGGGGCCATAAATTCACCCCTCCACTTT.

The CDR3 bases are TGCGCCAGCAGCCAAGGGACAGGGTGGATGAACACTGAAGCTTTCTTT. It translates to CASSQGTGWMNTEAFF. The J gene is TRBJ1-1, the V gene TRBV4-1; 8 nucleotides line up with TRBD1. The V segment lost 1 base and the J segment 0 bases; nucleotides outside the gene matches: 4. Germline values: CDR1 MGHRA, CDR2 YSYEKL. CDR3 length: 16 amino acids.

This clone showed up just once. J is TRBJ2-3 and V is TRBV7-9; 9 bases match TRBD1. The J segment lost 2 bases and the V segment lost 5 bases, leaving 8 bases of the junction unmatched. This CDR3 spans 16 amino acids. Germline V gene lookup returns CDR1 SEHNR and CDR2 FQNEAQ (reference sequence). Here the CDR3 DNA reads TGTGCCAGCAGCCCCGGGACAGGGCTCCACACAGATACGCAGTATTTT. It codes for CASSPGTGLHTDTQYF.

CDR3 sequence reads: CATSRGEVPAGYNEQFF. The CDR3 region has the DNA TGTGCCACCAGCAGAGGGGAAGTCCCAGCGGGCTACAATGAGCAGTTCTTC. The chain combines TRBV15 with TRBJ2-1, with a tentative D call TRBD2 (6 bases). CDR3 length: 17 amino acids. The germline V and J ends were trimmed by 1 base and 3 bases, with 16 bases remaining between them. The V gene's germline CDR1 is LNHNV and CDR2 YYDKDF (reference sequence).

The rearrangement uses TRBV6-6 and TRBJ1-1; the match to TRBD1 covers 10 bases. The germline gives CDR1 MNHNY, CDR2 SVGAGI (reference sequence). V lost 2 bases to trimming and J lost 3 bases; unmatched junction nucleotides: 6. The length of the CDR3 is 16 residues. The CDR3 here is CASSYPTGGVDTEAFF. The CDR3 bases are TGTGCCAGCAGTTACCCGACAGGGGGCGTAGACACTGAAGCTTTCTTT.

J is TRBJ1-6 and V is TRBV18; D perhaps matches TRBD1 (6 bases). Germline CDR1 and CDR2: KGHSH and LQKENI. The CDR3 has 13 amino acids. Trimming cost V 1 base and J 14 bases, with 12 bases left between them. The CDR3: CASSPRRRDTLHF. The CDR3 DNA reads TGTGCCAGCTCACCACGACGAAGGGACACCCTCCACTTT.

This clone was recorded once. The chain couples TRBV2 to TRBJ2-5; 13 bases agree with TRBD2. The CDR3 consists of 16 residues. V dropped 4 bases and J dropped 4; count of bases not matched to a gene: 6. CDR1 and CDR2 (germline): SNHLY, FYNNEI. CDR3: CASSGGLAGLLETQYF. CDR3 bases: TGTGCCAGCAGTGGGGGACTAGCGGGGCTCTTAGAGACCCAGTACTTC.

The chain recombines TRBV6-5 with TRBJ1-5, with 9 nucleotides matching TRBD1. Germline CDR1 and CDR2: MNHEY and SVGAGI. J was trimmed by 0 bases and V by 6 bases; bases with no gene match: 3. The CDR3 totals 15 residues. The CDR3 DNA is TGTGCCAGCAGCGGGACAGGGAGTAGCAATCAGCCCCAGCATTTT. It yields the protein CASSGTGSSNQPQHF.

This sequence joins TRBV7-7 and TRBJ1-4; D uncertain. The CDR3 spans 11 residues. Germline V gene sequence: CDR1 SSHAT, CDR2 FNYEAQ (reference sequence). CDR3 nucleotides: TGTGCTAGTTCGGTAGAGAAAAAACTGTTTTTT. Its protein product is CASSVEKKLFF.

V usage is TRBV18 and J usage is TRBJ2-7, with TRBD2 matching over 8 bases. This CDR3 spans 15 amino acids. Looked up from germline, CDR1 is KGHSH and CDR2 is LQKENI. J was trimmed by 4 bases and V by 6 bases; bases with no gene match: 11. CDR3 amino acids: CASSPYGGGMYEQYF. The CDR3 DNA reads as TGTGCCAGCTCCCCTTATGGCGGGGGGATGTACGAGCAGTACTTC.

This CDR3 reads CATGIGRDYGYTF. The CDR3 nucleotides read TGTGCCACGGGGATTGGGCGCGACTATGGCTACACCTTC. The genes are TRBV6-5 and TRBJ1-2; D is unresolved. Trimming removed 10 bases from V and 3 bases from J, with 15 bases in between. The CDR3 has 13 amino acids. Per germline, CDR1 MNHEY and CDR2 SVGAGI.